The clone carrying this TCR beta chain was counted once. Its antigen is currently unknown. This record belongs to a study of PD-1 blockade in mismatch repair-deficient tumors. Study as a whole: Patients had eleven to twelve mismatch repair-deficient cancer types and were previously treated and progressing.

Germline CDR1 is MNHEY and CDR2 is SMNVEV (reference sequence). The V segment lost 5 bases and the J segment 0 bases; nucleotides outside the gene matches: 5. The CDR3 contains 15 residues. Overall study results and limits: Rapid post-treatment expansion, then contraction, generally preceding radiologic response, marked tumor-resident clones.

Every patient had mismatch repair deficiency by PCR or immunohistochemistry. Generated by immunoSEQ multiplex PCR, the TCRdb table keeps only in-frame clones and is missing some. The sample yields some 120,000 clones, about 90% seen once. This rearrangement joins TRBV27 to TRBJ2-7, with TRBD1 identical over 9 bases. Specimen: peripheral blood, collected approximately 70 weeks after starting pembrolizumab. The clonotype was recovered from an adult with mismatch repair-deficient cancer. As DNA, the CDR3 is TGTGCCAGCAGTCCGCCGGGACAGGGCTCCTACGAGCAGTACTTC. Protein product: CASSPPGQGSYEQYF.